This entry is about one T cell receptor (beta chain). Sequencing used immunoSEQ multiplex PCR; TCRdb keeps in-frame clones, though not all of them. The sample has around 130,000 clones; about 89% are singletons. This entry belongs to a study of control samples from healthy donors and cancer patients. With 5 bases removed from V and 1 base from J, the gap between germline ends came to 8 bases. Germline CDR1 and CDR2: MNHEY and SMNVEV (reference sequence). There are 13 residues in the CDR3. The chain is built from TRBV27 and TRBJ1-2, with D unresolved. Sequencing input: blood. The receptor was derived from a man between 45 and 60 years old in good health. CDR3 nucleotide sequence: TGTGCCAGCAGTGCGGCAGTTAACTATGGCTACACCTTC. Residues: CASSAAVNYGYTF.